These 24 T cell receptor beta chains originate from one sample sequenced in a study of cytomegalovirus exposure and HLA in healthy donors. The study ran its PCR with 60 Vbeta and 13 Jbeta primers. Measured with immunoSEQ multiplex PCR; TCRdb has only the in-frame clones, and not every one. This table has about 140,000 clones, roughly 77% appearing once. The sequenced material came from PBMCs. The receptors originated from a female donor in good health and CMV-seronegative.

J is TRBJ2-2 and V is TRBV5-1; D ambiguous. With 0 bases removed from V and 2 bases from J, the gap between germline ends came to 5 bases. The CDR3 covers 14 residues. Germline V lookup: CDR1 SGHRS, CDR2 YFSETQ. The DNA for the CDR3 is TGCGCCAGCAGCTTGGGACAAAACACCGGGGAGCTGTTTTTT. Residues: CASSLGQNTGELFF.

The V gene is TRBV5-6, the J gene TRBJ2-3, with 9 bases matching TRBD2. CDR3 length equals 16 residues. J was trimmed by 8 bases and V by 4 bases; bases with no gene match: 14. The germline V gene has CDR1 SGHDT and CDR2 YYEEEE. CDR3 amino acids: CASSGVGRGGRGTQYF. CDR3 in DNA: TGTGCCAGCAGCGGTGTCGGGCGGGGGGGCCGAGGTACGCAGTATTTT.

The chain employs TRBV27 and TRBJ2-7, with D unclear. The CDR3 runs 13 residues. Trimming removed 3 bases from V and 0 bases from J, with 6 bases in between. Germline loops: CDR1 MNHEY, CDR2 SMNVEV (reference sequence). The CDR3 nucleotides read TGTGCCAGCAGTTTCACCAGCTCCTACGAGCAGTACTTC. Protein: CASSFTSSYEQYF.

The chain couples TRBV5-4 to TRBJ2-1; TRBD2 is a possible D gene (6 bases). The V end was cut by 4 bases, the J end by 4 bases, with 12 bases between. The germline V gene has CDR1 SGHNT and CDR2 YYREEE (reference sequence). The CDR3 is made up of 14 amino acids. In nucleotides, the CDR3 is TGTGCCAGCAGCCCGCGGGACTTATACAATGAGCAGTTCTTC. It translates to CASSPRDLYNEQFF.

The CDR3 here is CASSFSRVGQYF. Written as DNA, the CDR3 is TGTGCCAGCAGTTTCTCCAGGGTCGGGCAGTACTTC. The V call is TRBV28, the J call TRBJ2-7; D is perhaps TRBD1 (5 bases). Germline loops: CDR1 MDHEN, CDR2 SYDVKM. V gave up 3 bases and J gave up 9 bases, with 12 bases separating them. The CDR3 has 12 residues.

This clone turned up a few times. The chain carries TRBV5-6 and TRBJ1-6; no clear D. Trimming left V 2 bases short and J 9 bases short, with 9 bases between. Germline V gene sequence: CDR1 SGHDT, CDR2 YYEEEE. The CDR3 consists of 13 residues. The CDR3 bases are TGTGCCAGCAGCTTCCCGGGGAGTTCACCCCTCCACTTT. Its translation is CASSFPGSSPLHF.

The chain joins TRBV10-3 to TRBJ1-3; a possible D gene is TRBD1 (5 bases). Between the trimmed V and J ends, which lost 0 bases and 3 bases, there was a span of 15 bases. CDR3 length: 17 residues. Germline loops: CDR1 ENHRY, CDR2 SYGVKD. The CDR3 spells CAISESKGTERGNTIYF. CDR3 sequence (DNA): TGTGCCATCAGTGAGTCAAAGGGGACTGAGCGTGGAAACACCATATATTTT.

This clone has just one count. The CDR3 bases are TGTGCCAGCAGCGTACCCCGGGCTAGCGGGAGTAGGGATGAGCAGTTCTTC. Protein product: CASSVPRASGSRDEQFF. The J gene is TRBJ2-1, the V gene TRBV9, with TRBD2 matching 10 bases. The CDR3 runs 17 residues. Per germline, CDR1 SGDLS and CDR2 YYNGEE. Germline trimming cut 1 base from V and 8 bases from J; bases unmatched to any gene: 12.

The chain combines TRBV7-2 with TRBJ2-6; D not resolved. Between the trimmed V and J ends, which lost 4 bases and 0 bases, there was a span of 4 bases. Looked up from germline, CDR1 is SGHTA and CDR2 is FQGNSA. The CDR3 runs to 14 residues. CDR3 amino acids: CASSYLSGANVLTF. CDR3 DNA: TGTGCCAGCAGCTATCTCTCTGGGGCCAACGTCCTGACTTTC.

The chain links TRBV18 to TRBJ1-2, with D unclear. The CDR3 spans 14 residues. V lost 5 bases, J lost 4 bases, and 14 bases lay in between. Looked up from germline, CDR1 is KGHSH and CDR2 is LQKENI. Here the CDR3 DNA reads TGTGCCAGCTCAGCCACCCAGGTTATCTATGGCTACACCTTC. Translating gives CASSATQVIYGYTF. The full variable domain, with the rest looked up from reference TRBV18 and TRBJ1-2, is NAGVMQNPRHLVRRRGQEARLRCSPMKGHSHVYWYRQLPEEGLKFMVYLQKENIIDESGMPKERFSAEFPKEGPSILRIQQVVRGDSAAYFCASSATQVIYGYTFGSGTRLTVV.

This sequence joins TRBV7-6 and TRBJ2-2; D perhaps matches TRBD2 (6 bases). This CDR3 has 13 residues. Germline-derived CDR1 and CDR2 are SGHVS and FNYEAQ. Trimming removed 5 bases at V and 7 bases at J, with 11 bases between. CDR3 in amino acids: CASSTSLGGELFF. The CDR3 nucleotides are TGTGCCAGCAGCACTAGCCTCGGCGGGGAGCTGTTTTTT.

J is TRBJ1-2 and V is TRBV2; TRBD1 aligns across 8 bases. J gave up 7 bases and V 5 bases, and 9 bases lay outside the gene matches. The CDR3 length is 14 residues. CDR1 and CDR2 (germline): SNHLY, FYNNEI. The CDR3 DNA follows: TGTGCCAGCAGTCCGACAGGGGCCCCCTTTGGCTACACCTTC. This codes for CASSPTGAPFGYTF.

The chain joins TRBV10-1 to TRBJ2-6; possible D gene TRBD2, 6 bases. CDR3 length: 16 amino acids. Germline lookup yields CDR1 WNHNN and CDR2 SYGVQD (reference sequence). Between the trimmed V and J ends, which lost 6 bases and 0 bases, there was a span of 12 bases. CDR3 sequence reads: CASSPGTFSGANVLTF. CDR3 nucleotides: TGCGCCAGCAGCCCCGGGACTTTCTCTGGGGCCAACGTCCTGACTTTC.

The J gene is TRBJ2-7, the V gene TRBV18; 8 bases are shared with TRBD1. The CDR3 is 14 amino acids. V trimming: 6 bases; J trimming: 4 bases; junction bases outside the gene matches: 8. The germline gives CDR1 KGHSH, CDR2 LQKENI. CDR3: CASSLGQGAYEQYF. The CDR3 DNA follows: TGTGCCAGCTCCCTGGGGCAGGGGGCGTACGAGCAGTACTTC.

Only a few counts were recorded for this clone. The chain couples TRBV5-8 to TRBJ1-2, with 7 positions matching TRBD1. V trimming: 3 bases; J trimming: 8 bases; junction bases outside the gene matches: 13. Germline V CDR1 and CDR2: SGHTS, YDEGEE. The CDR3 is 15 amino acids. The CDR3 sequence: CASSSIQGRGEGYTF. The CDR3 region has the DNA TGTGCCAGCAGCTCGATACAGGGGCGTGGAGAAGGCTACACCTTC.

V usage is TRBV11-2 and J usage is TRBJ1-2; no reliable D call. Between the trimmed V and J ends, which lost 3 bases and 4 bases, there was a span of 6 bases. The CDR3 extends over 12 amino acids. Germline V CDR1 and CDR2: SGHAT, FQNNGV. CDR3 sequence: CASSFPGYGYTF. For the CDR3, the DNA is TGTGCCAGCAGCTTCCCAGGCTATGGCTACACCTTC.

The chain links TRBV5-6 to TRBJ2-7; 8 nucleotides align to TRBD1. Germline V lookup: CDR1 SGHDT, CDR2 YYEEEE. The V segment lost 4 bases and the J segment 1 base; nucleotides outside the gene matches: 13. This CDR3 spans 17 amino acids. CDR3 amino acids: CASSQPRRQGASYEQYF. The CDR3 DNA sequence: TGTGCCAGCAGCCAACCAAGGCGGCAGGGGGCTTCCTACGAGCAGTACTTC.

This clone was detected a few times. The chain employs TRBV9 and TRBJ2-3, with unresolved D. The CDR3 covers 12 residues. Deletions cut 4 bases from V and 0 bases from J, with 3 bases between. Germline V gene lookup returns CDR1 SGDLS and CDR2 YYNGEE. CDR3 sequence (DNA): TGTGCCAGCAGCCCGAGCACAGATACGCAGTATTTT. It translates to CASSPSTDTQYF.

The chain has TRBV30 and TRBJ1-2; 7 bases agree with TRBD1. In germline, CDR1 is GTSNPN, CDR2 SVGIG (reference sequence). The V and J ends lost 4 bases and 4 bases, in that order; junction bases with no gene match: 9. The length of the CDR3 is 14 residues. CDR3 in DNA: TGTGCCTGGAATATCGGGACAGCCCTCTATGGCTACACCTTC. Residues: CAWNIGTALYGYTF.

The chain joins TRBV30 to TRBJ1-5; the D is unclear. Trimming took off 0 bases at V and 2 bases at J, with 5 bases between the two ends. Germline V lookup: CDR1 GTSNPN, CDR2 SVGIG (reference sequence). The CDR3 contains 13 residues. In DNA, the CDR3 is TGTGCCTGGAGTGTAGCCGGCAATCAGCCCCAGCATTTT. It translates to CAWSVAGNQPQHF. Complete variable domain (other parts from reference TRBV30 and TRBJ1-5): SQTIHQWPATLVQPVGSPLSLECTVEGTSNPNLYWYRQAAGRGLQLLFYSVGIGQISSEVPQNLSASRPQDRQFILSSKKLLLSDSGFYLCAWSVAGNQPQHFGDGTRLSIL.

The chain has TRBV9 and TRBJ2-3; 9 positions agree with TRBD1. In germline, CDR1 is SGDLS, CDR2 YYNGEE. This CDR3 spans 15 amino acids. The V gene end was trimmed by 4 bases and the J gene end by 1 base; junction bases not matched to a gene: 4. The CDR3 is CASSSRTGGTDTQYF. In nucleotides, the CDR3 is TGTGCCAGCAGCTCCCGGACAGGGGGCACAGATACGCAGTATTTT. Based on the CDR3 plus reference TRBV9 and TRBJ2-3, the full variable domain is DSGVTQTPKHLITATGQRVTLRCSPRSGDLSVYWYQQSLDQGLQFLIQYYNGEERAKGNILERFSAQQFPDLHSELNLSSLELGDSALYFCASSSRTGGTDTQYFGPGTRLTVL.

This chain uses TRBV10-3 with TRBJ1-2, with D perhaps matching TRBD1 (5 bases). Trimming removed 4 bases from V and 4 bases from J, with 7 bases in between. Germline-derived CDR1 and CDR2 are ENHRY and SYGVKD. The CDR3 spans 12 residues. The DNA of the CDR3 is TGTGCCATCAGTGGGGGGGGCTATGGCTACACCTTC. This encodes CAISGGGYGYTF.

Here the CDR3 DNA reads TGTGCCAGCACCAACAGGGAGTTGAACACTGAAGCTTTCTTT. Residues: CASTNRELNTEAFF. The chain is built from TRBV5-4 and TRBJ1-1; D perhaps matches TRBD1 (6 bases). From germline, CDR1 is SGHNT and CDR2 YYREEE (reference sequence). Trimming removed 6 bases from V and 0 bases from J, with 12 bases in between. The CDR3 totals 14 residues.

This clone occurred once. V and J are TRBV5-8 and TRBJ2-7; 9 bases fit TRBD2. Germline V lookup: CDR1 SGHTS, CDR2 YDEGEE. V shed 4 bases and J 5 bases; nucleotides not matched to a gene: 13. The CDR3 is made up of 16 amino acids. This chain's CDR3 is CASSVALAGRGDEQYF. As DNA, the CDR3 is TGTGCCAGCAGCGTTGCCCTAGCGGGAAGGGGCGACGAGCAGTACTTC.